What follows are 7 T cell receptor beta chains derived from one specimen sequenced in a study of beta chain features in type 1 diabetes. Sequencing targeted expressed TCRB transcripts, as all isolated RNA had been reverse transcribed. Sequencing was performed with immunoSEQ multiplex PCR; in TCRdb, only in-frame clones are kept and a portion is missing. The profile shows under 50,000 clones, about 51% of them singletons. The material sequenced was Tregs from blood. The receptor set was obtained from a woman aged 18-29 years in good health.

This CDR3 reads CASSLARGGGTEAFF. The CDR3 nucleotides read TGTGCCAGCAGCTTAGCGAGAGGGGGGGGCACTGAAGCTTTCTTT. The chain joins TRBV7-2 to TRBJ1-1; the D gene is possibly TRBD1 (6 bases). V was clipped by 0 bases and J by 4 bases, with 12 bases between them. The length of the CDR3 is 15 residues. Germline V gene data show CDR1 as SGHTA and CDR2 as FQGNSA.

This clone was detected only a few times. The chain is built from TRBV28 and TRBJ2-3; 7 positions agree with TRBD1. The CDR3 loop spans 14 amino acids. Trimming took 7 bases from V and 0 from J; bases not matched to a gene: 4. Germline V gene data show CDR1 as MDHEN and CDR2 as SYDVKM. Here the CDR3 reads CASKGQQSTDTQYF. DNA for the CDR3: TGTGCCAGCAAGGGACAGCAAAGCACAGATACGCAGTATTTT.

The chain is built from TRBV6-1 and TRBJ2-1, with D perhaps TRBD2 (5 bases). The CDR3 length is 15 residues. CDR1 and CDR2 from the germline V gene are MNHNS and SASEGT. Trimming took 5 bases from V and 2 from J, leaving 13 bases between them. CDR3 DNA sequence: TGTGCCAGCAGTCGGATGACCGGGACCTACAATGAGCAGTTCTTC. Translation: CASSRMTGTYNEQFF.

This sequence joins TRBV19 and TRBJ2-1, with a tentative D call TRBD2 (6 bases). The CDR3 is made up of 16 amino acids. The V end lost 10 bases, the J end lost 0 bases, and 19 bases lay between the germline ends. The V gene's germline CDR1 is LNHDA and CDR2 SQIVND (reference sequence). The CDR3 loop reads CATSWRRGSSYNEQFF. In DNA form, the CDR3 reads TGTGCCACCTCGTGGAGGCGGGGTAGCTCCTACAATGAGCAGTTCTTC.

This clone was seen only a few times. The chain links TRBV30 to TRBJ2-1; 9 positions match TRBD2. Germline V gives CDR1 GTSNPN, CDR2 SVGIG (reference sequence). This CDR3 comprises 14 residues. With V trimmed by 0 bases and J by 8 bases, 5 bases remained unmatched. In DNA form, the CDR3 reads TGTGCCTGGAGTGTACAGCGGACTAGCGATGAGCAGTTCTTC. Translating gives CAWSVQRTSDEQFF.

V and J are TRBV5-1 and TRBJ2-7; 7 bases are a match to TRBD1. Germline V gene lookup returns CDR1 SGHRS and CDR2 YFSETQ. Trimming cost V 4 bases and J 4 bases; bases outside gene matches: 8. The CDR3 is 14 residues long. The CDR3 sequence: CASSVRDSRYEQYF. In DNA form, the CDR3 reads TGCGCCAGCAGCGTCAGGGACAGCCGGTACGAGCAGTACTTC.

V and J are TRBV28 and TRBJ2-1, with D maybe TRBD2 (7 bases). Germline V gene data show CDR1 as MDHEN and CDR2 as SYDVKM. Trimming stripped 6 bases from V and 7 bases from J, with 16 bases between. CDR3 length: 14 amino acids. CDR3 region: CASREGGQRNEQFF. For the CDR3, the DNA is TGTGCCAGCAGAGAGGGGGGGCAACGGAATGAGCAGTTCTTC.